The next 5 T cell receptor beta chains were all read from a single sample in a study of T cell responses to AZD1222 COVID-19 vaccine (dated by TCRdb to the early 2020s). Libraries were constructed by the immunoSEQ multiplex PCR assay. TCRdb carries this immuneACCESS record with in-frame sequences only. Its versions omit some clonotypes, under half of them owing to an unresolved V gene in the studies checked, with the rest unexplained. The table for this sample lists about 130,000 clones; about 91% of them were counted only once. Less than 2% of the sample rests with the top ten. The time point label of this sample denotes: baseline before first vaccination. Specimen: peripheral blood, collected on day 0 of AZD1222 vaccination. The receptors come from an adult in good health.

This chain joins TRBV5-1 and TRBJ2-2, with 9 positions matching TRBD2. Germline trimming cut 3 bases from V and 6 bases from J; bases unmatched to any gene: 9. The germline CDR1 and CDR2 sequences are SGHRS and YFSETQ. The CDR3 covers 16 residues. CDR3 sequence: CASSSGTSRPPGELFF. The CDR3 coding sequence is TGCGCCAGCAGCTCCGGGACTAGCCGACCTCCCGGGGAGCTGTTTTTT.

The rearrangement links TRBV14 to TRBJ2-5; tentatively, D is TRBD1 (5 bases). V dropped 3 bases and J dropped 5 bases, with 10 bases sitting between them. There are 13 residues in the CDR3. The germline V gene encodes CDR1 SGHDN and CDR2 FVKESK. The CDR3 is CASSHGARETQYF. DNA of the CDR3: TGTGCCAGCAGCCATGGGGCCCGGGAGACCCAGTACTTC.

This clone was seen a single time. Compared with germline, one end of the junction differs, possibly owing to a read error. CDR3 nucleotide sequence: TGTGCCAGCTTTACGTGGACAGGGGTCCCGCAAGTGTGGTTT. This gives the protein CASFTWTGVPQVWF. The chain employs TRBV28 and TRBJ1-6; 9 nucleotides align to TRBD1. This CDR3 has 14 residues. Germline V lookup: CDR1 MDHEN, CDR2 SYDVKM. The whole variable domain, filled in from reference TRBV28 and TRBJ1-6, reads DVKVTQSSRYLVKRTGEKVFLECVQDMDHENMFWYRQDPGLGLRLIYFSYDVKMKEKGDIPEGYSVSREKKERFSLILESASTNQTSMYLCASFTWTGVPQVWFGNGTRLTVT.

The gene calls are TRBV5-1 and TRBJ1-4; D remains unclear. CDR3 length equals 14 residues. The germline V gene has CDR1 SGHRS and CDR2 YFSETQ. V was trimmed by 0 bases and J by 4 bases, leaving 7 bases between them. CDR3 nucleotide sequence: TGCGCCAGCAGCTTGGCCGGGGTTAATGAAAAACTGTTTTTT. Its translation: CASSLAGVNEKLFF.

This chain uses TRBV25-1 with TRBJ1-1; D unclear. Per the germline V gene, CDR1 is MGHDK and CDR2 is SYGVNS. Deletions cut 9 bases from V and 1 base from J, with 18 bases between. CDR3 length: 15 residues. CDR3 region: CARNPNLGKNTEAFF. As DNA, the CDR3 is TGTGCCAGAAACCCCAACCTAGGGAAGAACACTGAAGCTTTCTTT.